This T cell receptor (beta chain) was captured in a study of graft-versus-host responses after intestinal transplantation. A word on this clone: Its antigen remains unknown.

Sequencing was performed with immunoSEQ multiplex PCR; in TCRdb, only in-frame clones are kept and a portion is missing. The sample shows roughly 100,000 clones, more than 85% of them seen only once. Specimen: unstimulated CD8+ T cells sorted from spleen or lymph node cells, collected before intestinal transplant. The sequence was obtained from a human donor who received an intestinal transplant.

This chain's CDR3 is CATSRDLGQNQPQHF. CDR3 sequence (DNA): TGTGCCACCAGCAGAGATCTGGGCCAAAATCAGCCCCAGCATTTT. The rearrangement uses TRBV15 and TRBJ1-5; D is unclear. V was trimmed by 0 bases and J by 4 bases, leaving 10 bases between them. This CDR3 comprises 15 residues. Per the germline V gene, CDR1 is LNHNV and CDR2 is YYDKDF (reference sequence).